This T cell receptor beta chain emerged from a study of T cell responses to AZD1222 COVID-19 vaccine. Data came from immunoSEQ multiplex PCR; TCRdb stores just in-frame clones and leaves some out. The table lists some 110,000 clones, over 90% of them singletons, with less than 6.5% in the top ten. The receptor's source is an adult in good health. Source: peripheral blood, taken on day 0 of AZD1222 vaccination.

CDR3 DNA sequence: TGTGCCAGCAGCTTAGGGACAGGGCTCAACACCATATATTTT. It yields the protein CASSLGTGLNTIYF. This chain connects TRBV7-2 to TRBJ1-3; 8 bases line up with TRBD1. Looked up from germline, CDR1 is SGHTA and CDR2 is FQGNSA. The CDR3 is 14 amino acids. Unmatched junction bases numbered 3, after V lost 1 base and J lost 7 bases.